One TCR beta chain is described in this entry. The antigen is not known. The CDR3 sequence is 16 residues long. Germline lookup yields CDR1 LGHNA and CDR2 YNFKEQ. The V end lost 3 bases, the J end lost 7 bases, and 19 bases lay between the germline ends. TCRdb fed the 5' RACE reads into MiXCR, producing one record per CDR3 protein. Counted here are hundreds of thousands of distinct CDR3 sequences, roughly 18% occurring once; the ten biggest clones make up about 12%. The source of the sample is a study of T-cell memory formation after mild COVID-19. About the study: The study found TCR clusters largely donor specific. Overall study results and limits: Nothing confirmed that second-wave clones peaking on day 37 were specific for SARS-CoV-2.

The rearrangement links TRBV4-2 to TRBJ2-1; D perhaps matches TRBD2 (6 bases). Input material: PBMCs or a T cell subset sorted from them (not recorded which). The source of this sequence is an adult woman who had mild COVID-19 (a few samples of this study predate the infection). Cell type and time point are not known. This CDR3 reads CASSQDLAGFGNEQFF. The DNA for the CDR3 is TGTGCCAGCAGCCAGGATCTGGCGGGATTTGGGAATGAGCAGTTCTTC.